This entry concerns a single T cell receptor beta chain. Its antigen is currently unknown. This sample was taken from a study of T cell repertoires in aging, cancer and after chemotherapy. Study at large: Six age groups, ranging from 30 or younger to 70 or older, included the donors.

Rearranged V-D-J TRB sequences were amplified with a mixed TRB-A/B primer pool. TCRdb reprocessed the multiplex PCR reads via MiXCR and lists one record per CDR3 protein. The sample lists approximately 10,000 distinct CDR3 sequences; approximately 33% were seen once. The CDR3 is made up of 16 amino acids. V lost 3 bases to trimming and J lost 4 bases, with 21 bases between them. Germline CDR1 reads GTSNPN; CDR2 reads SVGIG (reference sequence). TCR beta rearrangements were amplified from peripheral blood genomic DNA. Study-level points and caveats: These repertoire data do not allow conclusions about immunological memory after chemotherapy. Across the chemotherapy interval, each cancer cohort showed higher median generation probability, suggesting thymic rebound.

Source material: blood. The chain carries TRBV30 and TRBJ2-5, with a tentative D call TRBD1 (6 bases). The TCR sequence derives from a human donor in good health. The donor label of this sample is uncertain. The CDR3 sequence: CAWSDELGTRVETQYF. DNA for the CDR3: TGTGCCTGGAGCGACGAACTGGGGACACGAGTAGAGACCCAGTACTTC.